This T cell receptor (beta chain) was obtained from a study of blood T cell repertoires in COVID-19. Looking at the study overall: Italy, Spain and the United States were the sources of the convalescent and acute COVID-19 samples. The cDNA or gDNA used as material had been derived from T cells, B-cell-depleted T cells, or PBMCs.

Per the authors' pipeline: Estimation of nucleated cell counts relied on the amplification of reference gene primers. Sequencing was performed with immunoSEQ multiplex PCR; in TCRdb, only in-frame clones are kept and a portion is missing. V, J and clone size are taken as reported in that table, and D and trimming were inferred from the DNA itself. The sample yields about 280,000 clones, around 90% seen once. Germline V gene lookup returns CDR1 SEHNR and CDR2 FQNEAQ (reference sequence). This CDR3 spans 16 amino acids. V lost 0 bases and J 6 bases, leaving 18 bases between the germline ends. The chain combines TRBV7-9 with TRBJ2-7, with D perhaps matching TRBD1 (5 bases). Sample: peripheral blood. The TCR comes from a woman between 40 and 55 years old who had recovered from COVID-19. The CDR3 protein is CASSLAEQGSVREQYF. DNA of the CDR3: TGTGCCAGCAGCTTAGCGGAGCAGGGTTCCGTCCGCGAGCAGTACTTC.